Listed below are T cell receptor beta chains from one sample, sequenced in a study of blood T cell repertoires in COVID-19. The table came from immunoSEQ multiplex PCR; TCRdb's copy has only in-frame clones and leaves some out. The profile shows 200,000 to 250,000 clones, approximately 90% of them singletons. The specimen sequenced was PBMCs or T cells enriched from blood (not recorded which). The receptors originated from a man aged 50-59 years who had been exposed to COVID-19. Both conserved end residues are part of each CDR3. The D gene is left open where the match is weak. The size field is filled for only some rows; it gives once, few, many or a size class.

J	D	V	size	DNA	CDR3
TRBJ1-2	-	TRBV11-3	-	TGTGCCAGCAGCCTGCGTCCCACAGCTCTACCTAACTATGGCTACACCTTC	CASSLRPTALPNYGYTF
TRBJ2-3	-	TRBV6-4	-	TGTGCCAGCAGGCCTGAGGCTTCCACAGATACGCAGTATTTT	CASRPEASTDTQYF
TRBJ1-3	-	TRBV19	-	TGTGCCAGTAGTAGCAAGAGCTCTGGAAACACCATATATTTT	CASSSKSSGNTIYF
TRBJ2-2	-	TRBV5-1	once	TGCGCCAGCAGCTTGGCCCCAGCCGGGGAGCTGTTTTTT	CASSLAPAGELFF
TRBJ1-2	-	TRBV5-4	-	TGTGCCAGCAGCCTGCAGGGTGTGGGTGGCTACACCTTC	CASSLQGVGGYTF
TRBJ1-2	-	TRBV6-4	-	TGTGCCAGCAGTGACCCTGCAGGGAGGGGGGCCTACACCTTC	CASSDPAGRGAYTF
TRBJ2-1	TRBD2	TRBV29-1	-	TGCAGCGTTGGTGGTTCGCGGGAGGTTTCCTACAATGAGCAGTTCTTC	CSVGGSREVSYNEQFF
TRBJ2-2	TRBD1	TRBV9	-	TGTGCCAGCAGCGTCGGACAGGTTCAGGCCGGGGAGCTGTTTTTT	CASSVGQVQAGELFF
TRBJ2-1	TRBD2	TRBV3-1/TRBV3-2	-	TGTGCCAGCAGCCAGGCCGTTTTTAGCGGGAGTCCCTACAATGAGCAGTTCTTC	CASSQAVFSGSPYNEQFF
TRBJ1-1	-	TRBV28	-	TGTGCCAGCAGTCCTACAGGGTCGGGTGACACTGAAGCTTTCTTT	CASSPTGSGDTEAFF
TRBJ2-3	TRBD2	TRBV7-3	once	TGTGCCAGCAGCGAACTCCCTAGCGGACTTAGCACAGATACGCAGTATTTT	CASSELPSGLSTDTQYF
TRBJ1-1	-	TRBV10-3	-	TGTGCCATCAGTGAGTCGGAGGGGTCACTTGAAGCTTTCTTT	CAISESEGSLEAFF
TRBJ1-4	-	TRBV7-4	-	TGTGCCAGCAGACTCGGGGACACCCGGGGTGAAAAACTGTTTTTT	CASRLGDTRGEKLFF
TRBJ2-3	TRBD2	TRBV28	once	TGTGCCAGCAGCTACCCGGGGGGGAGGTATGATACGCAGTATTTT	CASSYPGGRYDTQYF
TRBJ1-1	-	TRBV7-2	-	TGTGCCAGCAGCTTAACTTTAGCCACTGAAGCTTTCTTT	CASSLTLATEAFF
TRBJ1-6	-	TRBV27	-	TGTGCCAGCAGGCCTTACGGGGAGAATAATTCACCCCTCCACTTT	CASRPYGENNSPLHF
TRBJ1-2	TRBD1	TRBV30	-	TGTGCCTCTTTTACAGGGGGCGGATATGGCTACACCTTC	CASFTGGGYGYTF
TRBJ1-2	-	TRBV9	-	TGTGCCAGCAGCGTAGATCATCGCCGGGGCTACACCTTC	CASSVDHRRGYTF
TRBJ1-1	-	TRBV14	-	TGTGCCAGCAGCCAGCTCGGGGGGGGCAGGACTGAAGCTTTCTTT	CASSQLGGGRTEAFF
TRBJ1-2	-	TRBV12-5	-	TGTGCTAGTGGTTTGTCCCCCCCAACGGGAGGCTACACCTTC	CASGLSPPTGGYTF
TRBJ1-5	-	TRBV12-3/TRBV12-4	-	TGTGCCAGCAGCCGCGCTCAGGGACAGCCCCAGCATTTT	CASSRAQGQPQHF
TRBJ1-3	-	TRBV28	-	TGTGCCAGCAGTTTATTCCCCAGGGGCTCTGGAAACACCATATATTTT	CASSLFPRGSGNTIYF
TRBJ2-5	-	TRBV6-5	-	TGTGCCAGCAGGACCCCGACAGGACTGGGGACCCAGTACTTC	CASRTPTGLGTQYF
TRBJ1-6	TRBD1	TRBV6-5	few	TGTGCCAGCAGCCGCGGACAGGGGAATTCACCCCTCCACTTT	CASSRGQGNSPLHF
TRBJ1-4	-	TRBV2	-	TGTGCCAGCAGGCAAGGGGCGATGGATGAAAAACTGTTTTTT	CASRQGAMDEKLFF